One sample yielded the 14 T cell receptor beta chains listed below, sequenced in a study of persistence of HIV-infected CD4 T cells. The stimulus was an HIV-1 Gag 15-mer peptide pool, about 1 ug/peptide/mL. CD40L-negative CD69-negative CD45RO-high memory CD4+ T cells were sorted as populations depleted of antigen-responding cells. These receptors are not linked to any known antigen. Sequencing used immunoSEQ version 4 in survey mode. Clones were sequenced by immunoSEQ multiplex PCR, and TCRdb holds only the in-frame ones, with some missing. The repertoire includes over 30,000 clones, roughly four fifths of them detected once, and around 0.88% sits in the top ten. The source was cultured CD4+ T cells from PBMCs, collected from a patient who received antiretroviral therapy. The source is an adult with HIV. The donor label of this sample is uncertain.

Written as DNA, the CDR3 is TGCGCCAGCAGCTTGGCGCTCGGGAACTATGGCTACACCTTC. Protein product: CASSLALGNYGYTF. The rearrangement links TRBV5-1 to TRBJ1-2; D not certain. Between the trimmed V and J ends, which lost 0 bases and 2 bases, there was a span of 8 bases. CDR3 length equals 14 residues. CDR1 SGHRS and CDR2 YFSETQ come from the germline V gene.

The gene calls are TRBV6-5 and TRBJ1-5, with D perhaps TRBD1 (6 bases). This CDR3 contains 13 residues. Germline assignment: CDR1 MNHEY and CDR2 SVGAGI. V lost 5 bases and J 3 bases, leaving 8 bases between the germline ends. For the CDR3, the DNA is TGTGCCAGCAGTATGGGGGCCAATCAGCCCCAGCATTTT. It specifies CASSMGANQPQHF.

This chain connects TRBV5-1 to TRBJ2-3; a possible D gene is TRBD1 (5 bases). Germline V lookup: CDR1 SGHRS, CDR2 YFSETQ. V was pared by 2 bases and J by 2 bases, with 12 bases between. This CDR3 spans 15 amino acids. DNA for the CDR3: TGCGCCAGCAGCTTCGATGGGGCCTACACAGATACGCAGTATTTT. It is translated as CASSFDGAYTDTQYF.

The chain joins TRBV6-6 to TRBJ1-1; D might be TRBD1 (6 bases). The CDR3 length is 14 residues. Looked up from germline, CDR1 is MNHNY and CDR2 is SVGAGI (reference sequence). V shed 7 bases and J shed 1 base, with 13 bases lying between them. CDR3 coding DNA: TGTGCCAGCAAGTTGACGGGGGCGAACACTGAAGCTTTCTTT. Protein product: CASKLTGANTEAFF.

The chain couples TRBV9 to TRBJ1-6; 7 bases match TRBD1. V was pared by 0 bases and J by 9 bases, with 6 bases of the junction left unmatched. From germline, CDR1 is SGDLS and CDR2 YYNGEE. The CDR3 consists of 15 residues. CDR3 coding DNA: TGTGCCAGCAGCGTAGAAGGGGGCAGCGGTTCACCCCTCCACTTT. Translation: CASSVEGGSGSPLHF.

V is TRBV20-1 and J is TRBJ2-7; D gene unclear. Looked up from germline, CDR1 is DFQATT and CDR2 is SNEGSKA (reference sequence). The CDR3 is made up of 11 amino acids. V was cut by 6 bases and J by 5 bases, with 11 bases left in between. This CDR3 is CSASLGNEQYF. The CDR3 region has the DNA TGCAGTGCGTCTTTAGGCAACGAGCAGTACTTC.

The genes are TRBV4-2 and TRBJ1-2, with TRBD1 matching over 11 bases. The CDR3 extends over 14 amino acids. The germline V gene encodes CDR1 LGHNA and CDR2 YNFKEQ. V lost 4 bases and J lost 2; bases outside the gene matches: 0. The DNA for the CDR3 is TGTGCCAGCAGCCGGGACAGGGGGAACTATGGCTACACCTTC. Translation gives CASSRDRGNYGYTF.

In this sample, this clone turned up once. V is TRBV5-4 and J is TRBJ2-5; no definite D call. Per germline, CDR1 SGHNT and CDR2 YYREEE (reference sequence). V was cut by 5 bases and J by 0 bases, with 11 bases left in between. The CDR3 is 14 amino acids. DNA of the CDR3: TGTGCCAGCAGACAAGGGCAGTACCAAGAGACCCAGTACTTC. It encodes CASRQGQYQETQYF.

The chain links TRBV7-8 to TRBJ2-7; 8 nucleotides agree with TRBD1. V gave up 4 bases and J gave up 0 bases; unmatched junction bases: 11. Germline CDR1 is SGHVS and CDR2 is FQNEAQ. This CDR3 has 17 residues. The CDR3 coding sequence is TGTGCCAGCAGCTCGACCTTGGACAGGGCCCCCTCCTACGAGCAGTACTTC. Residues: CASSSTLDRAPSYEQYF.

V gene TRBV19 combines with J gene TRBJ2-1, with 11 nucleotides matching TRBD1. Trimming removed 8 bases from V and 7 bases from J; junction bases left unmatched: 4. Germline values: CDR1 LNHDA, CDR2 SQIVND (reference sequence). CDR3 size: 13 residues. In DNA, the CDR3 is TGTGCCAGTCGGACAGGGGGCGGAAATGAGCAGTTCTTC. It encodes CASRTGGGNEQFF.

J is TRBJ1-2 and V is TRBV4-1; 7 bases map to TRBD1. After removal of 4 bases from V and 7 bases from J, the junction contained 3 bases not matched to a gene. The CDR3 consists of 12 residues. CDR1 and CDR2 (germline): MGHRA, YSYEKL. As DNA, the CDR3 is TGCGCCAGCAGCCCTGGACAGGTTGGCTACACCTTC. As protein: CASSPGQVGYTF.

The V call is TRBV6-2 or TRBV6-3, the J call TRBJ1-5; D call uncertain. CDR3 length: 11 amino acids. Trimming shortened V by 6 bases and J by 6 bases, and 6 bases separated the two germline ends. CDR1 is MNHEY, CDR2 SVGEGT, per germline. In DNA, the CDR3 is TGTGCCAGCAGCGGACCTCAGCCCCAGCATTTT. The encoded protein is CASSGPQPQHF.

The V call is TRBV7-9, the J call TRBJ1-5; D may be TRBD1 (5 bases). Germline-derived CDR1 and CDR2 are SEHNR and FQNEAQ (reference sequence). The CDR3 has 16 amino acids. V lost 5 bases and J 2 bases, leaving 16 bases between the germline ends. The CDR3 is CASSLNIGAGNQPQHF. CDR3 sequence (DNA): TGTGCCAGCAGCCTAAACATAGGGGCAGGCAATCAGCCCCAGCATTTT.

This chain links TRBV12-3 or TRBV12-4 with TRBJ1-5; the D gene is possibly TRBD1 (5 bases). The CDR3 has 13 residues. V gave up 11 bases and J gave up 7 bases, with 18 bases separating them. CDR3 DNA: TGTGCCGGCGGGGGGAAACGGAACCAGCCCCAGCATTTT. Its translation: CAGGGKRNQPQHF.